This TCR beta chain was identified during a study of T cells in Graves' hyperthyroidism and ophthalmopathy. This clonotype was observed many times. A much larger clone is a single base away; this may be a read error. RNA transcripts gave rise to amplified TCR beta CDR3 regions. HTBI primers were used for first-round RT-PCR of the TCR CDR3. From the multiplex PCR reads, TCRdb called clonotypes with MiXCR, one entry per CDR3 protein. The sample includes roughly 380,000 distinct CDR3 sequences, less than 20% of them seen just once. This CDR3 region has 15 residues. Germline loops: CDR1 MNHEY, CDR2 SVGEGT.

The specimen sequenced was blood. This receptor was obtained from a woman between 40 and 55 years old with Graves' ophthalmopathy. The J gene is TRBJ2-2, the V gene TRBV6-2 or TRBV6-3; 7 bases are a match to TRBD2. CDR3 nucleotide sequence: TGTACCAGCAGTTATGGCGGGGGGAACACCGGGGAGCTGTTTTTT. This sequence encodes CTSSYGGGNTGELFF.